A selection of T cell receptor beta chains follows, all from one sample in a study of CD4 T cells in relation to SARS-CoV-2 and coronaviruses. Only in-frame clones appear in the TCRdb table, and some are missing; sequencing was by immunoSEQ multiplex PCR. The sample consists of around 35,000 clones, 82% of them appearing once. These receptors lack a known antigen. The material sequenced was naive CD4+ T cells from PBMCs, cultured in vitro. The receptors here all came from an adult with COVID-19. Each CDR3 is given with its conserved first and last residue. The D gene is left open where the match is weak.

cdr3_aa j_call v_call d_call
CASSRLAPTDTQYF TRBJ2-3 TRBV6-5 TRBD2
CAWTDNKETQYF TRBJ2-5 TRBV30 NA
CASSPGWSTDTQYF TRBJ2-3 TRBV18 NA
CASSPGTRNYEQYF TRBJ2-7 TRBV6-2/TRBV6-3 NA
CASSEGTNEKLFF TRBJ1-4 TRBV5-4 NA
CASSLDSPGPDEQFF TRBJ2-1 TRBV5-5 NA
CASSLDRGTVYNEQFF TRBJ2-1 TRBV5-1 NA
CASSFPGSSVDAYEQYF TRBJ2-7 TRBV2 NA
CASSSVEGQPQHF TRBJ1-5 TRBV7-8 NA
CASSLLGEAKNIQYF TRBJ2-4 TRBV7-9 NA
CASSERTGSYQPQHF TRBJ1-5 TRBV2 TRBD1
CASSLVPPANQETQYF TRBJ2-5 TRBV5-1 NA
CASSPTGGRGYTF TRBJ1-2 TRBV6-2/TRBV6-3 TRBD1
CASSSPGTSDYNEQFF TRBJ2-1 TRBV7-9 TRBD2
CASSYGVPYEQYF TRBJ2-7 TRBV6-5 NA
CASEGDTEAFF TRBJ1-1 TRBV28 NA
CASSPGQVNQPQHF TRBJ1-5 TRBV7-2 TRBD1
CASSHHDRLRPLHF TRBJ1-6 TRBV4-3 NA
CATSDLGTGPNEQFF TRBJ2-1 TRBV24-1 NA
CASSQAGGSVREQFF TRBJ2-1 TRBV4-1 TRBD2
CASSQMGGDPDTQYF TRBJ2-3 TRBV14 TRBD2
CSVRNNYEQYF TRBJ2-7 TRBV29-1 NA
CASSPPWTTSYNEQFF TRBJ2-1 TRBV5-4 NA
CASSLTGENTEAFF TRBJ1-1 TRBV19 TRBD1
CASSLGLVNTGELFF TRBJ2-2 TRBV28 TRBD2
CSVESYEEANYGYTF TRBJ1-2 TRBV29-1 NA
CSVVRSGGPYEQYF TRBJ2-7 TRBV29-1 NA
CASKSTSGRDTQYF TRBJ2-3 TRBV2 NA